The 15 T cell receptor beta chains in this list originate from one sample, sequenced in a study of Graves' ophthalmopathy and Graves' hyperthyroidism. Investigators amplified TCR beta CDR3 regions from RNA transcripts. Following a first-round RT-PCR that used HTBI primers, a second-round multiplex PCR was carried out. Each CDR3 protein gets one entry after TCRdb re-called the multiplex PCR reads with MiXCR. The sample consists of 450,000 to 600,000 distinct CDR3 sequences, under 40% of them appearing once. The sequenced material came from peripheral blood or thyroid tissue (not recorded which). These receptors originate from an adult man with Graves' hyperthyroidism.

This clonotype was recorded a few times. The rearrangement links TRBV7-2 to TRBJ2-1; D is possibly TRBD2 (5 bases). V dropped 2 bases and J dropped 8 bases, with 7 bases sitting between them. Looked up from germline, CDR1 is SGHTA and CDR2 is FQGNSA. This CDR3 comprises 12 residues. CDR3 DNA sequence: TGTGCCAGCAGCTTATTCGGGGATGAGCAGTTCTTC. This codes for CASSLFGDEQFF.

This clonotype was detected many times. V and J are TRBV11-3 and TRBJ1-2; the D gene is possibly TRBD1 (6 bases). V gave up 3 bases and J gave up 4 bases, with 15 bases separating them. The CDR3 extends over 15 amino acids. Germline V gene sequence: CDR1 SGHNT, CDR2 YENEEA. DNA of the CDR3: TGTGCCAGCAGCTTGCGGGGGGGCGTGGGCTATGGCTACACCTTC. It specifies CASSLRGGVGYGYTF.

V usage is TRBV7-9 and J usage is TRBJ2-2; no clear D gene. Between the trimmed V and J ends, which lost 3 bases and 6 bases, there was a span of 5 bases. The CDR3 covers 12 residues. CDR1 is SEHNR, CDR2 FQNEAQ, per germline (reference sequence). The CDR3 DNA follows: TGTGCCAGCAGCTTCCATTCCGGGGAGCTGTTTTTT. Amino acids: CASSFHSGELFF.

This clonotype has a count of ten or more. The J gene is TRBJ1-2, the V gene TRBV7-2; 9 bases align to TRBD1. This CDR3 region has 15 residues. With 5 bases clipped from V and 7 bases from J, the junction kept 11 bases outside the gene matches. Germline V gives CDR1 SGHTA, CDR2 FQGNSA. The CDR3 nucleotides are TGTGCCAGCAGCGTACAGGGGGCGCGTCGGGGTGGCTACACCTTC. Translating it yields CASSVQGARRGGYTF. Full variable domain (outside the CDR3, taken from reference TRBV7-2 and TRBJ1-2): GAGVSQSPSNKVTEKGKDVELRCDPISGHTALYWYRQSLGQGLEFLIYFQGNSAPDKSGLPSDRFSAERTGGSVSTLTIQRTQQEDSAVYLCASSVQGARRGGYTFGSGTRLTVV.

The rearrangement links TRBV15 to TRBJ2-5; TRBD1 might be the D (6 bases). Germline V gives CDR1 LNHNV, CDR2 YYDKDF (reference sequence). V was shortened by 8 bases and J by 13 bases, with 26 bases between the two germline ends. This CDR3 contains 14 residues. As DNA, the CDR3 is TGTGCCACCCGCGCGAGGGGGTACCAAGAGACCGGGTACTTC. As protein: CATRARGYQETGYF.

The chain links TRBV2 to TRBJ1-3; possible D gene TRBD1, 6 bases. From germline, CDR1 is SNHLY and CDR2 FYNNEI. This CDR3 spans 16 amino acids. The germline V and J ends were trimmed by 6 bases and 1 base, with 16 bases remaining between them. The CDR3 DNA is TGTGCCAGCAGCCGATACCGACAGGCTTCTGGAAACACCATATATTTT. Amino acids: CASSRYRQASGNTIYF. The variable domain in full, with the rest retrieved from reference TRBV2 and TRBJ1-3, is EPEVTQTPSHQVTQMGQEVILRCVPISNHLYFYWYRQILGQKVEFLVSFYNNEISEKSEIFDDQFSVERPDGSNFTLKIRSTKLEDSAMYFCASSRYRQASGNTIYFGEGSWLTVV.

The chain links TRBV29-1 to TRBJ2-7; 7 bases align to TRBD1. The CDR3 has 13 amino acids. In germline, CDR1 is SQVTM, CDR2 ANQGSEA. Trimming took 8 bases from V and 3 from J; bases not matched to a gene: 10. The chain's CDR3 is CSSEDRRNYEQYF. CDR3 bases: TGCAGCAGTGAGGACAGGCGAAACTACGAGCAGTACTTC.

This clonotype was counted only a few times. This sequence joins TRBV18 and TRBJ1-6; D possibly corresponds to TRBD1 (5 bases). The V end was cut by 1 base, the J end by 7 bases, with 11 bases between. Germline CDR1 is KGHSH and CDR2 is LQKENI. The CDR3 consists of 15 residues. The CDR3 spells CASSPLGEGNSPLHF. As DNA, the CDR3 is TGTGCCAGCTCACCACTGGGGGAAGGGAATTCACCCCTCCACTTT.

This clonotype appeared many times. The V gene is TRBV29-1, the J gene TRBJ1-1; 7 nucleotides match TRBD1. CDR3 length: 13 amino acids. V lost 6 bases, J lost 1 base, and 5 bases stayed unmatched. Germline V gene sequence: CDR1 SQVTM, CDR2 ANQGSEA. CDR3 nucleotides: TGCAGCGTGGCCCGGACAGGGAACACTGAAGCTTTCTTT. It yields the protein CSVARTGNTEAFF. The complete variable domain, with remaining parts taken from reference TRBV29-1 and TRBJ1-1, reads SAVISQKPSRDICQRGTSLTIQCQVDSQVTMMFWYRQQPGQSLTLIATANQGSEATYESGFVIDKFPISRPNLTFSTLTVSNMSPEDSSIYLCSVARTGNTEAFFGQGTRLTVV.

In its sample, this clonotype was seen once. Since a much larger clone is just one base distant, this may be a read error. The V gene is TRBV20-1, the J gene TRBJ2-7; TRBD2 aligns across 14 bases. Trimming cost V 6 bases and J 5 bases; bases outside gene matches: 9. The germline gives CDR1 DFQATT, CDR2 SNEGSKA (reference sequence). This CDR3 is 15 amino acids long. The CDR3 loop reads CSAGTSGSRKDEQYF. For the CDR3, the DNA is TGCAGTGCCGGGACTAGCGGGAGTAGAAAAGACGAGCAGTACTTC.

Details on this clonotype: Mismatch with germline at one junction end may stem from a read error. The rearrangement links TRBV5-1 to TRBJ1-3, with a possible D match to TRBD1 (6 bases). The CDR3 runs to 18 residues. CDR1 and CDR2 (germline): SGHRS, YFSETQ. Written as DNA, the CDR3 is TGTGCCAGCAGCTTGGGGGCAGAGGATCTCTTCTCTGGAGACACCATATATTTT. Translated: CASSLGAEDLFSGDTIYF.

V is TRBV6-1 and J is TRBJ1-2; the D gene is possibly TRBD1 (6 bases). V dropped 5 bases and J dropped 6 bases, with 16 bases sitting between them. Germline V gives CDR1 MNHNS, CDR2 SASEGT. The CDR3 runs to 14 residues. DNA for the CDR3: TGTGCCAGCAGTTACGCCGGGGGCAGGAATGGCTACACCTTC. This translates into CASSYAGGRNGYTF.

This clonotype was found once. This chain connects TRBV9 to TRBJ2-2; D is undetermined. The CDR3 length is 16 residues. V lost 0 bases and J lost 1, with 10 bases in between. Per germline, CDR1 SGDLS and CDR2 YYNGEE. The CDR3 nucleotides are TGTGCCAGCAGCGTAGGGAGATACGGGAACACCGGGGAGCTGTTTTTT. Translating gives CASSVGRYGNTGELFF.

This clonotype was seen more than once but under ten times. CDR3 DNA sequence: TGTGCCAGCAGTTACGGCGGGGGGAGGGGCGGGGAGCTGTTTTTT. Translated, it gives CASSYGGGRGGELFF. The genes are TRBV6-6 and TRBJ2-2; 8 bases match TRBD2. The junction had 6 bases not matched to a gene; V was cut back by 2 bases and J by 7 bases. The CDR3 extends over 15 amino acids. Germline assignment: CDR1 MNHNY and CDR2 SVGAGI (reference sequence).

This clonotype was seen many times. CDR3 DNA: TGCGCCAGCAGTGATTTGGGACCGAGAAACTATGGCTACACCTTC. Its protein is CASSDLGPRNYGYTF. The chain carries TRBV10-1 and TRBJ1-2, with TRBD1 as a possible D gene (5 bases). Germline CDR1 is WNHNN and CDR2 is SYGVQD (reference sequence). Trimming removed 3 bases at V and 2 bases at J, with 13 bases between. This CDR3 has 15 amino acids.